The 23 T cell receptor beta chains in this list originate from one sample, sequenced in a study of T cells in tuberculosis. Thawed, overnight-rested PBMC were stained with GMM-loaded CD1B tetramer, viability dye and anti-CD3, then sorted. The lipid loaded on the CD1B tetramers was C32 glucose monomycolate from Rhodococcus equi. This table comes from immunoSEQ multiplex PCR, and its TCRdb copy is limited to in-frame clones, with some not included. This sample has around 60,000 clones; 81% occur once, and the top ten carry 9.5% to 15%. The material sequenced was CD1b-GMM tetramer-negative cells sorted from PBMCs. The source of these receptors is an adult woman with latent tuberculosis.

DNA for the CDR3: TGTGCCAGTACGTCGACAGGCACCATGAACACTGAAGCTTTCTTT. Amino acids: CASTSTGTMNTEAFF. The gene calls are TRBV19 and TRBJ1-1, with D maybe TRBD1 (6 bases). The length of the CDR3 is 15 residues. V lost 7 bases and J 0 bases, leaving 15 bases between the germline ends. From germline, CDR1 is LNHDA and CDR2 SQIVND (reference sequence).

For the CDR3, the DNA is TGTGCCAGCAGCTTAGAGCAGGGGGGCCAGCCCCAGCATTTT. As protein: CASSLEQGGQPQHF. V and J are TRBV7-9 and TRBJ1-5; 7 nucleotides agree with TRBD1. CDR1 is SEHNR and CDR2 is FQNEAQ in the germline V gene (reference sequence). The trim removed 1 base at V and 7 bases at J, leaving 4 bases unmatched. The CDR3 loop spans 14 amino acids. The whole variable domain, remainder taken from reference TRBV7-9 and TRBJ1-5, is DTGVSQNPRHKITKRGQNVTFRCDPISEHNRLYWYRQTLGQGPEFLTYFQNEAQLEKSRLLSDRFSAERPKGSFSTLEIQRTEQGDSAMYLCASSLEQGGQPQHFGDGTRLSIL.

V and J are TRBV7-2 and TRBJ2-7; tentative D call: TRBD2 (6 bases). Germline lookup yields CDR1 SGHTA and CDR2 FQGNSA. CDR3 length: 14 residues. V shed 2 bases and J shed 6 bases, with 14 bases lying between them. This CDR3 is CASSLSWGVLEQYF. CDR3 in DNA: TGTGCCAGCAGCTTATCGTGGGGGGTCCTCGAGCAGTACTTC.

The chain carries TRBV19 and TRBJ2-4; D is unresolved. V lost 5 bases and J 0 bases, leaving 11 bases between the germline ends. The CDR3 runs 15 residues. The germline gives CDR1 LNHDA, CDR2 SQIVND (reference sequence). The CDR3 reads CASSDSFLAKNIQYF. The DNA for the CDR3 is TGTGCCAGTAGTGACTCGTTTCTAGCCAAAAACATTCAGTACTTC.

V and J are TRBV6-5 and TRBJ1-3; D possibly corresponds to TRBD1 (6 bases). The germline gives CDR1 MNHEY, CDR2 SVGAGI. Trimming cost V 5 bases and J 4 bases, with 12 bases left between them. The CDR3 runs to 14 residues. Here the CDR3 reads CASSERTEGNTIYF. Here the CDR3 DNA reads TGTGCCAGCAGTGAAAGGACAGAAGGAAACACCATATATTTT.

The rearrangement joins TRBV5-1 to TRBJ2-2, with D tentatively TRBD1 (5 bases). There are 15 residues in the CDR3. V lost 4 bases, J lost 0 bases, and 10 bases lay in between. In germline, CDR1 is SGHRS, CDR2 YFSETQ. The CDR3 DNA sequence: TGCGCCAGCAGCCTCCCAGGGACGAACACCGGGGAGCTGTTTTTT. Its protein product is CASSLPGTNTGELFF.

The rearrangement links TRBV15 to TRBJ1-5; 9 positions match TRBD1. The germline V gene has CDR1 LNHNV and CDR2 YYDKDF (reference sequence). J lost 3 bases, V lost 4 bases, and 7 bases had no gene match. This CDR3 has 16 residues. The CDR3 spells CATSTTRDRDNQPQHF. The DNA for the CDR3 is TGTGCCACCAGCACAACCCGGGACAGGGACAATCAGCCCCAGCATTTT.

This chain uses TRBV6-1 with TRBJ1-1; no reliable D call. The CDR3 runs 14 residues. Germline V lookup: CDR1 MNHNS, CDR2 SASEGT. V was clipped by 6 bases and J by 1 base, with 12 bases between them. CDR3 DNA sequence: TGTGCCAGCAGATTCGACCCAGGGAACACTGAAGCTTTCTTT. Its translation: CASRFDPGNTEAFF.

This CDR3 reads CASSMETGGSRETQYF. CDR3 sequence (DNA): TGTGCCAGTAGTATGGAGACAGGGGGCTCGCGGGAGACCCAGTACTTC. This chain uses TRBV19 with TRBJ2-5; TRBD1 aligns across 10 bases. The CDR3 runs to 16 residues. Germline V gene data show CDR1 as LNHDA and CDR2 as SQIVND (reference sequence). J lost 5 bases, V lost 3 bases, and 9 bases had no gene match. Full variable domain (outside the CDR3, taken from reference TRBV19 and TRBJ2-5): DGGITQSPKYLFRKEGQNVTLSCEQNLNHDAMYWYRQDPGQGLRLIYYSQIVNDFQKGDIAEGYSVSREKKESFPLTVTSAQKNPTAFYLCASSMETGGSRETQYFGPGTRLLVL.

The chain combines TRBV6-1 with TRBJ1-2, with TRBD1 matching over 9 bases. Germline values: CDR1 MNHNS, CDR2 SASEGT. The CDR3 runs to 14 residues. V dropped 5 bases and J dropped 4; count of bases not matched to a gene: 5. CDR3 nucleotides: TGTGCCAGCAGTCCCGACAGGGGGGGCTATGGCTACACCTTC. Residues: CASSPDRGGYGYTF.

This clone has just one count. The chain has TRBV28 and TRBJ1-6; weak D call: TRBD1 (6 bases). V was cut by 5 bases and J by 9 bases, with 17 bases left in between. The CDR3 covers 15 residues. The germline CDR1 and CDR2 sequences are MDHEN and SYDVKM. The CDR3 DNA is TGTGCCAGCAGTGCCTACAGGGTTGTAGTTTCACCCCTCCACTTT. Translated, it gives CASSAYRVVVSPLHF.

V and J are TRBV25-1 and TRBJ2-3; D is unclear. Trimming shortened V by 7 bases and J by 5 bases, and 7 bases separated the two germline ends. The CDR3 loop spans 11 amino acids. Germline V gives CDR1 MGHDK, CDR2 SYGVNS. The CDR3 DNA reads TGTGCCAGCAATACGAGAGATACGCAGTATTTT. Its protein is CASNTRDTQYF.

This sequence joins TRBV29-1 and TRBJ2-2, with 7 positions matching TRBD2. Trimming removed 6 bases from V and 5 bases from J; junction bases left unmatched: 6. In germline, CDR1 is SQVTM, CDR2 ANQGSEA. CDR3 length: 13 residues. CDR3 protein: CSVQRDWTGELFF. The CDR3 DNA is TGCAGCGTCCAGCGGGATTGGACCGGGGAGCTGTTTTTT.

The rearrangement uses TRBV6-6 and TRBJ2-1; TRBD2 agrees at 12 bases. This CDR3 comprises 15 residues. V was pared by 10 bases and J by 1 base, with 5 bases of the junction left unmatched. Germline V CDR1 and CDR2: MNHNY, SVGAGI (reference sequence). The CDR3 bases are TGTGCCACCATGACTAGCGGGAGTTCCTACAATGAGCAGTTCTTC. Its translation: CATMTSGSSYNEQFF.

The rearrangement links TRBV6-5 to TRBJ2-7; TRBD2 agrees at 10 bases. This CDR3 is 16 amino acids long. CDR1 and CDR2 from the germline V gene are MNHEY and SVGAGI. Unmatched junction bases numbered 6, after V lost 0 bases and J lost 4 bases. The CDR3 loop is CASSYSSVAGGYEQYF. The CDR3 coding sequence is TGTGCCAGCAGTTACTCATCGGTAGCGGGGGGATACGAGCAGTACTTC.

The chain is built from TRBV6-6 and TRBJ2-2, with TRBD2 identical over 11 bases. Per germline, CDR1 MNHNY and CDR2 SVGAGI (reference sequence). The trim removed 7 bases at V and 4 bases at J, leaving 5 bases unmatched. The CDR3 is made up of 15 amino acids. In nucleotides, the CDR3 is TGTGCCAGCACCGCCGGACTAGCGGGCACCGGGGAGCTGTTTTTT. Its translation is CASTAGLAGTGELFF.

This clone was seen a few times. This chain links TRBV19 with TRBJ1-2; 7 bases fit TRBD1. V shed 5 bases, J shed 2 bases, and the junction held 8 bases outside the gene matches. The CDR3 totals 15 residues. Germline V CDR1 and CDR2: LNHDA, SQIVND (reference sequence). CDR3 sequence (DNA): TGTGCCAGTAGTCATGACCGGGACAGCAACTATGGCTACACCTTC. Its protein product is CASSHDRDSNYGYTF.

V is TRBV6-1 and J is TRBJ1-3, with 7 bases matching TRBD1. This CDR3 is 16 amino acids long. With 1 base clipped from V and 0 bases from J, the junction kept 3 bases outside the gene matches. Germline V gene data show CDR1 as MNHNS and CDR2 as SASEGT. The CDR3 loop reads CASSEGDSLSGNTIYF. The DNA of the CDR3 is TGTGCCAGCAGTGAAGGGGACAGCCTCTCTGGAAACACCATATATTTT.

The chain is built from TRBV5-1 and TRBJ2-7; D is unclear. The V gene lost 2 bases and the J gene lost 6 bases, with 15 bases spanning the gap. The V gene's germline CDR1 is SGHRS and CDR2 YFSETQ. The CDR3 runs to 14 residues. The CDR3 coding sequence is TGCGCCAGCAGCTTAAAGACTCAAATCAGCGAGCAGTACTTC. Translation: CASSLKTQISEQYF. The whole variable domain, remainder taken from reference TRBV5-1 and TRBJ2-7, is KAGVTQTPRYLIKTRGQQVTLSCSPISGHRSVSWYQQTPGQGLQFLFEYFSETQRNKGNFPGRFSGRQFSNSRSEMNVSTLELGDSALYLCASSLKTQISEQYFGPGTRLTVT.

This clone showed up just once. The V gene is TRBV27, the J gene TRBJ2-3, with D unresolved. CDR1 and CDR2 from the germline V gene are MNHEY and SMNVEV (reference sequence). CDR3 length: 12 residues. V shed 4 bases and J shed 2 bases, with 4 bases lying between them. CDR3 bases: TGTGCCAGCAGTTCCTACACAGATACGCAGTATTTT. Residues: CASSSYTDTQYF.

The CDR3 protein is CASSIGPAGTQYF. The CDR3 bases are TGTGCCAGTAGTATAGGCCCTGCGGGGACCCAGTACTTC. The chain couples TRBV19 to TRBJ2-5; D might be TRBD2 (5 bases). Trimming took off 1 base at V and 7 bases at J, with 10 bases between the two ends. The CDR3 consists of 13 residues. The germline gives CDR1 LNHDA, CDR2 SQIVND (reference sequence).

The J gene is TRBJ1-2, the V gene TRBV5-6; 8 bases are shared with TRBD1. The CDR3 consists of 18 residues. V shed 0 bases and J 7 bases; nucleotides not matched to a gene: 17. CDR1 is SGHDT, CDR2 YYEEEE, per germline. The CDR3 nucleotides are TGTGCCAGCAGCTTGGACCTGGTAGGAGGCAGGGGGCAAAGTGGCTACACCTTC. Translated: CASSLDLVGGRGQSGYTF.

This chain links TRBV7-7 with TRBJ2-7, with 8 bases that match TRBD2. The CDR3 is 13 amino acids. The trim removed 5 bases at V and 4 bases at J, leaving 4 bases unmatched. The germline V gene encodes CDR1 SSHAT and CDR2 FNYEAQ (reference sequence). The CDR3 bases are TGTGCCAGCAGCCTGGGACTAGGATACGAGCAGTACTTC. This codes for CASSLGLGYEQYF.